The rows below give T cell receptor beta chains drawn from one sample of a study of cytomegalovirus exposure and HLA in healthy donors. TCRdb's copy holds only in-frame clones and misses some; the assay was immunoSEQ multiplex PCR. The sample records some 130,000 clones, 84% being singletons. The sequencing input was PBMCs. The receptor set was obtained from a young woman in good health and CMV-seronegative. Both conserved end residues are part of each CDR3. Each record gives: J gene, V gene, CDR3 length, D gene, clone size, CDR3 DNA, CDR3 protein. D genes are given only for firm matches. Not all rows give a size; the values are once, few, many and, for expanded clones, a class.

TRBJ2-2	TRBV5-1	16	TRBD2	.	TGCGCCAGCAGCTCCTTCAGCGGGGGGGCCCCCGGGGAGCTGTTTTTT	CASSSFSGGAPGELFF
TRBJ2-5	TRBV5-4	16	.	.	TGTGCCAGCAGCCTGGGGGACAAAAACCTGCCAGAGACCCAGTACTTC	CASSLGDKNLPETQYF
TRBJ1-2	TRBV19	13	.	once	TGTGCCAGTAGTATGAGACACTTGTATGGCTACACCTTC	CASSMRHLYGYTF
TRBJ2-5	TRBV5-5	14	.	.	TGTGCCAGCAGCTTGGCGGGTATTCAAGAGACCCAGTACTTC	CASSLAGIQETQYF
TRBJ2-2	TRBV10-3	13	TRBD1	.	TGTGCCAAACGGGACAGGGGTTTCGGGGAGCTGTTTTTT	CAKRDRGFGELFF
TRBJ1-4	TRBV5-1	16	.	.	TGCGCCAGCAGCCCGGCGGTAGGAACAACTAATGAAAAACTGTTTTTT	CASSPAVGTTNEKLFF
TRBJ2-5	TRBV19	12	.	once	TGCGCCAGTAGTGCCGGGAAGGAGACCCAGTACTTC	CASSAGKETQYF
TRBJ2-3	TRBV19	16	.	.	TGTGCCAGTAGTCTCTGGACAGCCCGAAGCACAGATACGCAGTATTTT	CASSLWTARSTDTQYF
TRBJ1-2	TRBV6-1	13	.	.	TGTGCCAGCACCGAAAGACTGCAGCGTGGCTACACCTTC	CASTERLQRGYTF
TRBJ2-7	TRBV4-1	15	TRBD1	.	TGCGCCAGCAGTCCAACCGGGACAGGGGCGTACGAGCAGTACTTC	CASSPTGTGAYEQYF
TRBJ1-2	TRBV4-1	15	.	.	TGCGCCAGCAGCGTACAGCTCGGGAGAACCTATGGCTACACCTTC	CASSVQLGRTYGYTF
TRBJ1-4	TRBV4-1	15	.	.	TGCGCCAGCAGCCATCCCGGACACTATAATGAAAAACTGTTTTTT	CASSHPGHYNEKLFF
TRBJ1-6	TRBV18	15	.	.	TGTGCCAGCTCACCATCTGGGGCGTCCAATTCACCCCTCCACTTT	CASSPSGASNSPLHF
TRBJ2-1	TRBV27	15	TRBD2	.	TGTGCCAGCAGTTTTGCGGGGGAAATGTTGGATGAGCAGTTCTTC	CASSFAGEMLDEQFF
TRBJ1-4	TRBV7-7	13	.	.	TGTGCTAGCAGCTTAGGGAGCGGGGAAAAACTGTTTTTT	CASSLGSGEKLFF
TRBJ2-3	TRBV10-3	13	.	.	TGTGCCATCAGTGAGCCGGGCACAGATACGCAGTATTTT	CAISEPGTDTQYF
TRBJ1-6	TRBV6-5	12	.	few	TGTGCCAGCAGTTACGGAGGTTCACCCCTCCACTTT	CASSYGGSPLHF
TRBJ2-3	TRBV6-5	14	.	.	TGTGCCAGCCGCCCTTGGGCTGACACAGATACGCAGTATTTT	CASRPWADTDTQYF
TRBJ2-2	TRBV7-7	15	.	.	TGTGCCAGCAGCCCTTCCTCGGGTGTAACCGGGGAGCTGTTTTTT	CASSPSSGVTGELFF
TRBJ2-1	TRBV2	14	.	.	TGTGCCAGCGGCGGAGGGAGCTCCTACAATGAGCAGTTCTTC	CASGGGSSYNEQFF
TRBJ1-1	TRBV11-2	14	.	.	TGTGCCAGCAGCTTAGGGGGGCCTGGGACTGAAGCTTTCTTT	CASSLGGPGTEAFF
TRBJ1-6	TRBV5-4	15	TRBD1	few	TGTGCCAGCAGCTTGGGGGGACAGGGGGTCGAGCCCCTCCACTTT	CASSLGGQGVEPLHF
TRBJ1-1	TRBV29-1	13	.	once	TGCAGCGTTGTTGACAGCATGAACACTGAAGCTTTCTTT	CSVVDSMNTEAFF
TRBJ1-4	TRBV28	17	.	.	TGTGCCAGCAGTCTTACCCTGGGGGCCAGGGCTACTGAAAAACTGTTTTTT	CASSLTLGARATEKLFF
TRBJ2-1	TRBV7-3	13	TRBD1	.	TGTGCCAGCAGCCTCGACAGGGACAATGAGCAGTTCTTC	CASSLDRDNEQFF
TRBJ1-5	TRBV10-3	15	TRBD1	.	TGTGCCATCAGTGTGGGACAGGGGGTTATTCAGCCCCAGCATTTT	CAISVGQGVIQPQHF
TRBJ1-1	TRBV6-6	16	TRBD1	.	TGTGCCAGCAGTCCCGGGACAGGGGACATGAACACTGAAGCTTTCTTT	CASSPGTGDMNTEAFF
TRBJ1-1	TRBV5-1	13	.	.	TGCGCCAGCAGCTTGGGAGTTAAATCTGAAGCTTTCTTT	CASSLGVKSEAFF
TRBJ2-1	TRBV27	13	.	.	TGTGCCAGCAGTTTATCTCAGGGGAATGAGCAGTTCTTC	CASSLSQGNEQFF
TRBJ1-3	TRBV6-5	15	TRBD1	.	TGTGCCAGCAGGCTGACAGGGTTTAGTGAAAACACCATATATTTT	CASRLTGFSENTIYF
TRBJ1-2	TRBV6-1	12	.	.	TGTGCCAGCTCGGGGGGGGCAGTTGGCTACACCTTC	CASSGGAVGYTF
TRBJ2-3	TRBV29-1	14	.	.	TGCAGCGTTGAAGACCTGGGGCGCACAGATACGCAGTATTTT	CSVEDLGRTDTQYF
TRBJ2-7	TRBV5-5	14	TRBD1	.	TGTGCCAGCAGCCCCGGGGGAGACAGGGGCGAGCAGTACTTC	CASSPGGDRGEQYF
TRBJ2-2	TRBV9	16	.	.	TGTGCCAGCAGCGAAGGTGATAGCGGGAACACCGGGGAGCTGTTTTTT	CASSEGDSGNTGELFF
TRBJ1-2	TRBV5-1	14	.	.	TGCGCCAGCAGCTTCGGTTCCGCTTTAGATGGCTACACCTTC	CASSFGSALDGYTF
TRBJ1-2	TRBV6-6	15	TRBD1	.	TGTGCCAGCAGCCGAGGGACAGGGGGCGTCGATGGCTACACCTTC	CASSRGTGGVDGYTF
TRBJ2-1	TRBV2	12	.	.	TGTGCCAGCACCTCTCTGGGGACAAAGCAGTTCTTC	CASTSLGTKQFF
TRBJ2-5	TRBV29-1	12	TRBD2	once	TGCAGCGTTGACCTAGCGGGGACTTCCCAGTACTTC	CSVDLAGTSQYF
TRBJ2-7	TRBV6-5	14	.	.	TGTGCCAGCAGAAAAACCAGGGTGTTCTACGAGCAGTACTTC	CASRKTRVFYEQYF
TRBJ2-6	TRBV7-6	18	.	.	TGTGCCAGCAGCTCCGCCGAGGGCCTTAGCTCTGGGGCCAACGTCCTGACTTTC	CASSSAEGLSSGANVLTF
TRBJ2-5	TRBV29-1	14	.	.	TGCAGCGTTGAAAAGGGGTTGGGGGGAGAGACCCAGTACTTC	CSVEKGLGGETQYF
TRBJ2-1	TRBV5-1	15	TRBD1	.	TGCGCCAGCGGTCCCGGGACAGCGATATACAATGAGCAGTTCTTC	CASGPGTAIYNEQFF
TRBJ2-1	TRBV6-5	15	.	.	TGTGCCAGCACCGCGAATAGCGGACGGGGGAATGAGCAGTTCTTC	CASTANSGRGNEQFF
TRBJ2-1	TRBV6-5	11	.	.	TGTGCCAGCAGCCAGGGCGGTGAGCAGTTCTTC	CASSQGGEQFF
TRBJ1-5	TRBV27	17	.	.	TGTGCCAGCAGTTTAGGTGGAACAGGCTGGAGCAATCAGCCCCAGCATTTT	CASSLGGTGWSNQPQHF
TRBJ2-7	TRBV27	13	.	.	TGTGCCAGCAGTCCGTATACAGGGTACGAGCAGTACTTC	CASSPYTGYEQYF
TRBJ2-3	TRBV7-2	17	TRBD1	once	TGTGCCAGCAGCATTAACTCATATGACAGGGGCACAGATACGCAGTATTTT	CASSINSYDRGTDTQYF
TRBJ2-4	TRBV9	15	TRBD2	.	TGTGCCAGCAGCGCTAGTGGTGGGGGGGGGAACATTCAGTACTTC	CASSASGGGGNIQYF
TRBJ2-1	TRBV5-1	15	TRBD1	.	TGCGCCAGCACCTCGACAGGGGGCATATACAATGAGCAGTTCTTC	CASTSTGGIYNEQFF
TRBJ2-3	TRBV7-8	14	TRBD2	.	TGTGCCAGCAGCGGGGTAGCGGGGTGGGATACGCAGTATTTT	CASSGVAGWDTQYF
TRBJ2-1	TRBV5-6	14	.	.	TGTGCCAGCAGCTTTTGGACATCCTACAATGAGCAGTTCTTC	CASSFWTSYNEQFF
TRBJ2-3	TRBV5-4	14	.	.	TGTGCCAGCAGTTGGGGGGGCCACGCAGATACGCAGTATTTT	CASSWGGHADTQYF